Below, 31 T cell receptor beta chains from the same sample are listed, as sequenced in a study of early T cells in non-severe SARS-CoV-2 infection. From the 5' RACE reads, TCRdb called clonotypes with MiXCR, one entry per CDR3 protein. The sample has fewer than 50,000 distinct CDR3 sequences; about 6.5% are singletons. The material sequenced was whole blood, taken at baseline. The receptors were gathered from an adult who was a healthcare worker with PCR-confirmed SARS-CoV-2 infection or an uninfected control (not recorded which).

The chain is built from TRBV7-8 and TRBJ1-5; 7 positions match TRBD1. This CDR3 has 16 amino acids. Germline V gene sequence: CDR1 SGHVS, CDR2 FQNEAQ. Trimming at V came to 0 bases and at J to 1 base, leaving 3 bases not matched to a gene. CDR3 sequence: CASSLAGGASNQPQHF. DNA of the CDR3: TGTGCCAGCAGCTTAGCAGGGGGCGCGAGCAATCAGCCCCAGCATTTT. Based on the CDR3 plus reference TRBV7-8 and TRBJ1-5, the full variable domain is GAGVSQSPRYKVAKRGQDVALRCDPISGHVSLFWYQQALGQGPEFLTYFQNEAQLDKSGLPSDRFFAERPEGSVSTLKIQRTQQEDSAVYLCASSLAGGASNQPQHFGDGTRLSIL.

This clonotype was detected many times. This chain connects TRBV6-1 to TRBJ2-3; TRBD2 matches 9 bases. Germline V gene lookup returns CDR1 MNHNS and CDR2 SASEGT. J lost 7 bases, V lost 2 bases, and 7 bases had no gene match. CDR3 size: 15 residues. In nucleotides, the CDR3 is TGTGCCAGCAGTGAATTAGCGGGGGCCTTAAATACGCAGTATTTT. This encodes CASSELAGALNTQYF.

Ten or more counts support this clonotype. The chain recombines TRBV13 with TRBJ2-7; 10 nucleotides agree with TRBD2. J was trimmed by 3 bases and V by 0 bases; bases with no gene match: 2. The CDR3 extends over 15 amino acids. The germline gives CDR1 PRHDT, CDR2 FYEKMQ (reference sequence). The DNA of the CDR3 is TGTGCCAGCAGCTTAGGACTAGCGGGGATCTACGAGCAGTACTTC. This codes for CASSLGLAGIYEQYF. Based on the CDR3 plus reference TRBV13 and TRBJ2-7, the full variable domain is AAGVIQSPRHLIKEKRETATLKCYPIPRHDTVYWYQQGPGQDPQFLISFYEKMQSDKGSIPDRFSAQQFSDYHSELNMSSLELGDSALYFCASSLGLAGIYEQYFGPGTRLTVT.

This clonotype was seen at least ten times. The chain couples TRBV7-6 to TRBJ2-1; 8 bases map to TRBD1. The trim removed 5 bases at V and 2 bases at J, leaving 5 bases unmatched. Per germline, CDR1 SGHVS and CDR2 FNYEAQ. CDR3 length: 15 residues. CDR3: CASSAGTGTYNEQFF. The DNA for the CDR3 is TGTGCCAGCAGCGCCGGGACAGGTACCTACAATGAGCAGTTCTTC.

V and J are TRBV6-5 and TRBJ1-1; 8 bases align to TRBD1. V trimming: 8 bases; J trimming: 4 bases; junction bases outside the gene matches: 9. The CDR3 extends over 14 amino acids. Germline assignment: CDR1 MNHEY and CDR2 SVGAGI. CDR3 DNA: TGTGCCAGCGGACCGGACAGGGTTGGCACTGAAGCTTTCTTT. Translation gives CASGPDRVGTEAFF.

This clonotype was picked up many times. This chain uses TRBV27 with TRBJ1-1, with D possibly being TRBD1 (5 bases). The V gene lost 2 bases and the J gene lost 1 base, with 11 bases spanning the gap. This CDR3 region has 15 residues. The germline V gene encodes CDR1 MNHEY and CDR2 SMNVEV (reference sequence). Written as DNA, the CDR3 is TGTGCCAGCAGTTTAAAGCGAGGGACGAACACTGAAGCTTTCTTT. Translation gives CASSLKRGTNTEAFF.

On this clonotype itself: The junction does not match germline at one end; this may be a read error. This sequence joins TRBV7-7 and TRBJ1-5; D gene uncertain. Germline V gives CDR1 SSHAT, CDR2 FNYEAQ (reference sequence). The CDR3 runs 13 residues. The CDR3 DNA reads TGTGCTAGCAGCTATGCCTTAGGTCAGCCCCAGCATTTT. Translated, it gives CASSYALGQPQHF.

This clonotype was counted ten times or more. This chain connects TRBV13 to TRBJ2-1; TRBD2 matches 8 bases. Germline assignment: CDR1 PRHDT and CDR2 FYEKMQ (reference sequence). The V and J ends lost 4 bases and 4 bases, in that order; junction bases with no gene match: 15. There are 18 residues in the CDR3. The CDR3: CASSSRGSGAGRYNEQFF. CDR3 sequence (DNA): TGTGCCAGCAGCTCCCGGGGTAGCGGGGCGGGAAGGTACAATGAGCAGTTCTTC.

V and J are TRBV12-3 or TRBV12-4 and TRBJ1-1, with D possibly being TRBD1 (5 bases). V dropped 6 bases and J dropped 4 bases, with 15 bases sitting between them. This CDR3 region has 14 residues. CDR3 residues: CASRYIGAATEAFF. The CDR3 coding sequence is TGTGCCAGCAGGTACATCGGGGCGGCCACTGAAGCTTTCTTT.

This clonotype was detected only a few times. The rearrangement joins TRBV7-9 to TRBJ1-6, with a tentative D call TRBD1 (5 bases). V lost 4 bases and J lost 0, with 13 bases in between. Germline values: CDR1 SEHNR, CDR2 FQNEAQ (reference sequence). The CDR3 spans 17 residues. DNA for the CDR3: TGTGCCAGCAGCTACGACAGCCAGAGCTCCTATAATTCACCCCTCCACTTT. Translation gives CASSYDSQSSYNSPLHF.

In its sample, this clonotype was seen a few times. The DNA for the CDR3 is TGTGCCAGCGGACCAGAGGTGGGGGCCTACAATGAGCAGTTCTTC. Protein: CASGPEVGAYNEQFF. V is TRBV19 and J is TRBJ2-1, with D perhaps being TRBD1 or TRBD2 (5 bases each). The V and J ends lost 9 bases and 2 bases respectively, with 17 bases between them. The CDR3 has 15 residues. The germline gives CDR1 LNHDA, CDR2 SQIVND (reference sequence). The full variable domain, its missing parts supplied by reference TRBV19 and TRBJ2-1, is DGGITQSPKYLFRKEGQNVTLSCEQNLNHDAMYWYRQDPGQGLRLIYYSQIVNDFQKGDIAEGYSVSREKKESFPLTVTSAQKNPTAFYLCASGPEVGAYNEQFFGPGTRLTVL.

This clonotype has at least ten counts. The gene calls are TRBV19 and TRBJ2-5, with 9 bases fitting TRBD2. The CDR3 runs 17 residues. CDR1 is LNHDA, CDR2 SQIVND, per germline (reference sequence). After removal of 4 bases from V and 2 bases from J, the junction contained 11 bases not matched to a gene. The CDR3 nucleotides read TGTGCCAGTAGTACAGGGTCCCTAGCGGGGCTTCAAGAGACCCAGTACTTC. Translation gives CASSTGSLAGLQETQYF.

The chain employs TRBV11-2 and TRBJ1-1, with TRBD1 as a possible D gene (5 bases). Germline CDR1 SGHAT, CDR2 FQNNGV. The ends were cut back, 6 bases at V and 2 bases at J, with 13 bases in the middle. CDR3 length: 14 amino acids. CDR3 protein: CASRVDRQNTEAFF. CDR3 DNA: TGTGCCAGCAGGGTTGACAGACAAAACACTGAAGCTTTCTTT.

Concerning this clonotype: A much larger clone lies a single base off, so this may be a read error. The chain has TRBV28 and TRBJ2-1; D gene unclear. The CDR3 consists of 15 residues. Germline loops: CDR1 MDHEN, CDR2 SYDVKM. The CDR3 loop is CANSLVVGQAAEQFF. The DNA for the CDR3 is TGTGCCAACAGTTTAGTGGTTGGGCAGGCTGCTGAGCAGTTCTTC. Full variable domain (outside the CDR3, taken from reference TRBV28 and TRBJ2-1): DVKVTQSSRYLVKRTGEKVFLECVQDMDHENMFWYRQDPGLGLRLIYFSYDVKMKEKGDIPEGYSVSREKKERFSLILESASTNQTSMYLCANSLVVGQAAEQFFGPGTRLTVL.

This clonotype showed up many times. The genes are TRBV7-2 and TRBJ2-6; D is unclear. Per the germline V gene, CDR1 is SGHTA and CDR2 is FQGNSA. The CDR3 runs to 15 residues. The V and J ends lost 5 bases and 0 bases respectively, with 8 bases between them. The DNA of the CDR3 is TGTGCCAGCAGCCGAATGGACTCTGGGGCCAACGTCCTGACTTTC. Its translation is CASSRMDSGANVLTF. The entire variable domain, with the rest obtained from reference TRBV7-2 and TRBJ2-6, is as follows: GAGVSQSPSNKVTEKGKDVELRCDPISGHTALYWYRQSLGQGLEFLIYFQGNSAPDKSGLPSDRFSAERTGGSVSTLTIQRTQQEDSAVYLCASSRMDSGANVLTFGAGSRLTVL.

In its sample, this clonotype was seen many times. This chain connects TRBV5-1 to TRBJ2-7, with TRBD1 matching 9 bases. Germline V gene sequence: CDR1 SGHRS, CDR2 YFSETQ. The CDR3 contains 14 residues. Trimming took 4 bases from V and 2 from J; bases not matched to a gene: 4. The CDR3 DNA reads TGCGCCAGCAGCCCCGGGGACAGGGCCTACGAGCAGTACTTC. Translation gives CASSPGDRAYEQYF.

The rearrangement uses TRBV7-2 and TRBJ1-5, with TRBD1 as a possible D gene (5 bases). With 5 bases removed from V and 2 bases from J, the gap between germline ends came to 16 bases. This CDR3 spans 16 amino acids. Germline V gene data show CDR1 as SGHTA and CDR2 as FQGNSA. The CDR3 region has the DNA TGTGCCAGCAGCGACAGAGTGGGCAGCGGCAATCAGCCCCAGCATTTT. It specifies CASSDRVGSGNQPQHF.

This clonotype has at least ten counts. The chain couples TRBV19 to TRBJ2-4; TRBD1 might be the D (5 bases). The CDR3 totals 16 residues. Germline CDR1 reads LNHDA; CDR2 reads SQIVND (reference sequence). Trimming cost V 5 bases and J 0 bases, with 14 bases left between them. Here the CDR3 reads CASSPRTYIAKNIQYF. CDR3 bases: TGTGCCAGTAGTCCCCGGACATATATAGCCAAAAACATTCAGTACTTC.

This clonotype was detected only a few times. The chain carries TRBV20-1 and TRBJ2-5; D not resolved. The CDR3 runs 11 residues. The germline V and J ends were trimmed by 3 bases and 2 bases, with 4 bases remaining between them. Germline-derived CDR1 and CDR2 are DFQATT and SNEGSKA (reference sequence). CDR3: CSASDQETQYF. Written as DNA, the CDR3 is TGCAGTGCTAGCGATCAAGAGACCCAGTACTTC.

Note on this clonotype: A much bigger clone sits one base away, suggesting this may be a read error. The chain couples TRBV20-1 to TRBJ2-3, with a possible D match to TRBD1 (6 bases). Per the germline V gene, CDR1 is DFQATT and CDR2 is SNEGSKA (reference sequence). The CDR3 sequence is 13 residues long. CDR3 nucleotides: TGCAGTGCTATGTCCAGGGGCACAGATACGCGGTATTTT. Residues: CSAMSRGTDTRYF.

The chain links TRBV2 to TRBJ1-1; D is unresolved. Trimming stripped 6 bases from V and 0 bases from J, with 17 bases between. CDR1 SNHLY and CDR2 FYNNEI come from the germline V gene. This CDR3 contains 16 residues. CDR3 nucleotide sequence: TGTGCCAGCAGACCGACGCTGCTGACGGTGAACACTGAAGCTTTCTTT. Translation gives CASRPTLLTVNTEAFF.

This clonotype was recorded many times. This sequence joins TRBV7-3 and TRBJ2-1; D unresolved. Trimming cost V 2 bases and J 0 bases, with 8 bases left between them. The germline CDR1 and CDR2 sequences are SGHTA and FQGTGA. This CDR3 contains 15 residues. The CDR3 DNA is TGTGCCAGCAGCTTAGGCACCAACTCCTACAATGAGCAGTTCTTC. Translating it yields CASSLGTNSYNEQFF.

CDR3 nucleotide sequence: TGTGCCAGCAGTTACCCACATGGGACAGCTGGAAACACCATATATTTT. It is translated as CASSYPHGTAGNTIYF. The chain recombines TRBV6-6 with TRBJ1-3; 7 positions agree with TRBD1. This CDR3 comprises 16 residues. V lost 2 bases to trimming and J lost 2 bases; unmatched junction nucleotides: 6. Germline V gene lookup returns CDR1 MNHNY and CDR2 SVGAGI (reference sequence).

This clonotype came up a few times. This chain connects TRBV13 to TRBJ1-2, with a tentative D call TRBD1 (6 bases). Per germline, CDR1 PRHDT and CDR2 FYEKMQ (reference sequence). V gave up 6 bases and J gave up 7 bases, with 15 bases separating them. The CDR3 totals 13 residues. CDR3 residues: CASSFDRNPGYTF. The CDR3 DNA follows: TGTGCCAGCAGTTTTGACAGGAACCCTGGCTACACCTTC.

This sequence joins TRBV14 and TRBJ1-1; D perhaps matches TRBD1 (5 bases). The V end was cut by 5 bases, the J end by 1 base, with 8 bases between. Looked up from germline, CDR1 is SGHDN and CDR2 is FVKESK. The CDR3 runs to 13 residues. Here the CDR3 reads CASSWGRNTEAFF. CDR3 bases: TGTGCCAGCAGCTGGGGCCGGAACACTGAAGCTTTCTTT.

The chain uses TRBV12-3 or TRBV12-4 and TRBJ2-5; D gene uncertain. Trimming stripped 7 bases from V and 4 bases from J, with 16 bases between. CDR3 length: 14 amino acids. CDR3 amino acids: CASTPGRRLETQYF. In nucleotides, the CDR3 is TGTGCCAGCACCCCCGGCCGGCGACTAGAGACCCAGTACTTC.

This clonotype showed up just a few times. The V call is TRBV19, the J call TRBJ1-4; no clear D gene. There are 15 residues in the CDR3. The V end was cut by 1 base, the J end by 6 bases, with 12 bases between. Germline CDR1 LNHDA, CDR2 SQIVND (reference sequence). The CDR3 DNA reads TGTGCCAGTAGTATAGCGCCGGACGGGTATGAAAAACTGTTTTTT. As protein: CASSIAPDGYEKLFF.

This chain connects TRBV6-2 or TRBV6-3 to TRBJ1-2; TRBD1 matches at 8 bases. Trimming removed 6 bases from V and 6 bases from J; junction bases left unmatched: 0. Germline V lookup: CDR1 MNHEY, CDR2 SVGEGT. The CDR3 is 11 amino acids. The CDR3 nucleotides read TGTGCCAGCAGGACAGGGGATGGCTACACCTTC. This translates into CASRTGDGYTF.

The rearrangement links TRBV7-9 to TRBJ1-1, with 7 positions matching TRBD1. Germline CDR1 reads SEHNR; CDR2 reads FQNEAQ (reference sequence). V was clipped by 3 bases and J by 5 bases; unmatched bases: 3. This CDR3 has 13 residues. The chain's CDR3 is CASSFTGVTEAFF. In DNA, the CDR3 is TGTGCCAGCAGCTTTACAGGGGTAACTGAAGCTTTCTTT.

CDR3 DNA sequence: TGTGCCAGCAGTTACTCGAGGAGGGGGGAGACCCAGTACTTC. This gives the protein CASSYSRRGETQYF. The chain couples TRBV6-5 to TRBJ2-5; either TRBD1 or TRBD2 may supply D (6 bases each). The germline V and J ends were trimmed by 0 bases and 5 bases, with 10 bases remaining between them. This CDR3 spans 14 amino acids. Germline loops: CDR1 MNHEY, CDR2 SVGAGI.

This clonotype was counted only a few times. Here the CDR3 reads CASSFSRDTEAFF. DNA of the CDR3: TGTGCCAGCAGTTTTTCTAGGGACACTGAAGCTTTCTTT. This sequence joins TRBV12-3 or TRBV12-4 and TRBJ1-1; D not resolved. This CDR3 is 13 amino acids long. The V end was cut by 3 bases, the J end by 3 bases, with 8 bases between.